Listed below are T cell receptor beta chains from one sample, sequenced in a study of patients and donors after allogeneic stem cell transplantation. Each CDR3 protein gets one entry after TCRdb re-called the RT-PCR reads with MiXCR. The table includes approximately 160,000 distinct CDR3 sequences, approximately 30% detected once. Material: blood, either unsorted or a sorted T cell fraction (not recorded which). Receptors originate from a human donor who was either an allogeneic HSCT recipient or a stem cell or donor lymphocyte infusion donor (not recorded which). It is not recorded whose cells these are; they may come from a transplant donor. CDR3s include the opening cysteine and the closing phenylalanine or tryptophan. The order of the fields is CDR3 length, V gene, D gene, J gene, clone size, CDR3 DNA, CDR3 protein. D genes are given only for firm matches. Size is omitted from some rows. Given values are once, few, many or a class for expanded clones.

12	TRBV12-3/TRBV12-4	.	TRBJ2-5	few	TGTGCCAGCAGCTCCCGACCGGGGAGTCTGTACTTC	CASSSRPGSLYF
13	TRBV5-1	TRBD1	TRBJ2-2	.	TGCGCCAGCAGCAGCCGACAGGGCGGGGAGCTGTTTTTT	CASSSRQGGELFF
11	TRBV6-2/TRBV6-3	.	TRBJ2-7	.	TGTGCCAGCAGTTGGTCCGACGAGCAGTACTTC	CASSWSDEQYF
13	TRBV27	TRBD1	TRBJ2-7	.	TGTGCCAGCAGTCGGACAGGGGCCTACGAGCAGTACTTC	CASSRTGAYEQYF
12	TRBV20-1	.	TRBJ1-2	few	TGCAGTGCTAGAAAGGATGTCTATGGCTACACCTTC	CSARKDVYGYTF
13	TRBV10-2	.	TRBJ2-4	.	TGCGCCTCGACGAGGGGGAACAAAAACATTCAGTACTTC	CASTRGNKNIQYF
13	TRBV29-1	.	TRBJ2-7	.	TGCAGCGTTGCCCTACCCCTTCTACGGGAGCAGTACTTC	CSVALPLLREQYF
16	TRBV5-1	TRBD1	TRBJ1-2	few	TGCGCCAGCAGCCCCCCTGCGGGGACAGAAAACTATGGCTACACCTTC	CASSPPAGTENYGYTF
13	TRBV20-1	.	TRBJ2-7	.	TGCAGTGCTAGAGGGAGATCTGGATACGAGCAGTACTTC	CSARGRSGYEQYF
19	TRBV7-8	TRBD2	TRBJ2-1	.	TGTGCCAGCAGCTGGACCGGGACTAGCGTTATGCTCACCTACAATGAGCAGTTCTTC	CASSWTGTSVMLTYNEQFF
14	TRBV24-1	TRBD1	TRBJ1-2	.	TGTGCCACCAGTGATCCAAGGACAGGGGATGGCTACACCTTC	CATSDPRTGDGYTF
14	TRBV4-3	.	TRBJ2-7	once	TGCGCCAGCAGCCAAGGTGGCGGCCCCTACGAGCAGTACTTC	CASSQGGGPYEQYF
16	TRBV6-2/TRBV6-3	TRBD1	TRBJ1-5	.	TGTGCCAGCAGTTACTCGAGCAGGGGGAGCAATCAGCCCCAGCATTTT	CASSYSSRGSNQPQHF
12	TRBV5-1	.	TRBJ2-3	.	TGCGCCAGCAGCTCGACGGCAGATACGCAGTATTTT	CASSSTADTQYF
15	TRBV15	TRBD2	TRBJ2-7	few	TGTGCCACCAGCAGAGATAGCGGGACATCCTACGAGCAGTACTTC	CATSRDSGTSYEQYF
15	TRBV27	TRBD2	TRBJ2-2	.	TGTGCCAGGATTAGCGGGAGAGGGTCCACCGGGGAGCTGTTTTTT	CARISGRGSTGELFF
15	TRBV7-8	.	TRBJ2-3	once	TGTGCCAGCAGCCCCCGTGAGGGTTACACAGATACGCAGTATTTT	CASSPREGYTDTQYF
14	TRBV4-1	.	TRBJ1-5	.	TGCGCCAGCAGCGGGGCATATAGCAATCAGCCCCAGCATTTT	CASSGAYSNQPQHF
17	TRBV20-1	.	TRBJ2-7	few	TGCAGTGCTAGAGTATTTCTGGACCGATTACACTCCTACGAGCAGTACTTC	CSARVFLDRLHSYEQYF